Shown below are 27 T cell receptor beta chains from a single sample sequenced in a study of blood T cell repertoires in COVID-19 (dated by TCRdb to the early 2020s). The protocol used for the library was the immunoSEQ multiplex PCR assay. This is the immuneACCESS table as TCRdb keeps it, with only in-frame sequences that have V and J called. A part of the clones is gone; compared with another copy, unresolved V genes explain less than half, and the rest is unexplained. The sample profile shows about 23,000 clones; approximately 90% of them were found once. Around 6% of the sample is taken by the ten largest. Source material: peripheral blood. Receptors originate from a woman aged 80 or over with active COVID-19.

The CDR3 DNA reads TGTGCCAGCAGTCCCCGACTAGCGGGCAATTCCTACGAGCAGTACTTC. Protein sequence: CASSPRLAGNSYEQYF. This sequence joins TRBV5-4 and TRBJ2-7; TRBD2 matches 10 bases. Germline lookup yields CDR1 SGHNT and CDR2 YYREEE (reference sequence). V was clipped by 5 bases and J by 1 base; unmatched bases: 9. The CDR3 sequence is 16 residues long.

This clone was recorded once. The CDR3, as DNA: TGTGCCAGCAGTACCCCGGGACACATCGGACACGAGCAGTACTTC. Translated: CASSTPGHIGHEQYF. V gene TRBV27 combines with J gene TRBJ2-7, with D perhaps matching TRBD1 (6 bases). The CDR3 has 15 residues. Germline lookup yields CDR1 MNHEY and CDR2 SMNVEV (reference sequence). Trimming stripped 5 bases from V and 5 bases from J, with 19 bases between.

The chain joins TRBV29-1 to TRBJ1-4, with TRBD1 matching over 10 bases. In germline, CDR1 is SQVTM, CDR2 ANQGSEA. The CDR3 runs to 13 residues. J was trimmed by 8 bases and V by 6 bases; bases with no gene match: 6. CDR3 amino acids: CSVRDRGGEKLFF. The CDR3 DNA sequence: TGCAGCGTGAGGGACAGGGGTGGCGAAAAACTGTTTTTT.

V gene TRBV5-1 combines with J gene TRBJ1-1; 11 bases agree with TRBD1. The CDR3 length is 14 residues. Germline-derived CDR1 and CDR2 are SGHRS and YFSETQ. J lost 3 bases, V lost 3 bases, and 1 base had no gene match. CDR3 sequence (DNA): TGCGCCAGCAGCTCGGGACAGGGGGACACTGAAGCTTTCTTT. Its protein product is CASSSGQGDTEAFF.

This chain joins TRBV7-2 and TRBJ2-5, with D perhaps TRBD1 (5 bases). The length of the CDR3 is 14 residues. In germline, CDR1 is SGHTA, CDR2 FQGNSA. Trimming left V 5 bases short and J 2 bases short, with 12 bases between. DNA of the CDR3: TGTGCCAGCAGCCCCAGGGCCCCTCAAGAGACCCAGTACTTC. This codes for CASSPRAPQETQYF.

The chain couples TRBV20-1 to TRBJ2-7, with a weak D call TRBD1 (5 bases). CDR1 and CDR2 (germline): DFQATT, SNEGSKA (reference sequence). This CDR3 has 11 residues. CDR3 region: CPLGQSYEQYF. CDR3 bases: TGCCCTTTGGGGCAATCCTACGAGCAGTACTTC.

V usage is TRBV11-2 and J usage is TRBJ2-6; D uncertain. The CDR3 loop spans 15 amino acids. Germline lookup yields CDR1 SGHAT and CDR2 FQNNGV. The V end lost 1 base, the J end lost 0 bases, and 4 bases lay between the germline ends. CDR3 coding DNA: TGTGCCAGCAGCTTAGCCCACTCTGGGGCCAACGTCCTGACTTTC. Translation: CASSLAHSGANVLTF.

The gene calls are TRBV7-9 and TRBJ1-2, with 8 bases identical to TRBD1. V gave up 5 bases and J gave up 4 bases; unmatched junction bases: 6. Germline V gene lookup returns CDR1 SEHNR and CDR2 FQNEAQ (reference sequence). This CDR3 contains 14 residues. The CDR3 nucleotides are TGTGCCAGCAGCATTCAGGGGGCAGGCTATGGCTACACCTTC. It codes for CASSIQGAGYGYTF.

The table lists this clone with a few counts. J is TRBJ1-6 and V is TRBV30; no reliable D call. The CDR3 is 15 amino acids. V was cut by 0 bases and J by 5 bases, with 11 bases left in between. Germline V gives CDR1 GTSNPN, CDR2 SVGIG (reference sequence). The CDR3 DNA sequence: TGTGCCTGGAGTGTGTTGGCAGTCCATAATTCACCCCTCCACTTT. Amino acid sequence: CAWSVLAVHNSPLHF.

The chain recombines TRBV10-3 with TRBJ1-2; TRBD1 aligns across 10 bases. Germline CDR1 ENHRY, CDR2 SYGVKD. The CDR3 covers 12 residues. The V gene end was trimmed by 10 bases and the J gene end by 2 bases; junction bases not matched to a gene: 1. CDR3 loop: CATGQGNYGYTF. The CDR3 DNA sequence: TGTGCCACGGGACAGGGGAACTATGGCTACACCTTC.

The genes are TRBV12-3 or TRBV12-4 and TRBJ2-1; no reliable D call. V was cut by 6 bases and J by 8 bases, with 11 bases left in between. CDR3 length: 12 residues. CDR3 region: CASRIRGHEQFF. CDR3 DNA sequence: TGTGCCAGCAGGATACGCGGCCATGAGCAGTTCTTC.

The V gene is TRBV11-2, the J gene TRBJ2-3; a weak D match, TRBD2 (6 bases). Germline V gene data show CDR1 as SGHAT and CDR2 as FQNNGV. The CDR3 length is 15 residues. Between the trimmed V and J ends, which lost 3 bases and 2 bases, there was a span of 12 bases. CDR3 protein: CASSFGAGTTDTQYF. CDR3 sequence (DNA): TGTGCCAGCAGCTTCGGGGCGGGGACCACAGATACGCAGTATTTT.

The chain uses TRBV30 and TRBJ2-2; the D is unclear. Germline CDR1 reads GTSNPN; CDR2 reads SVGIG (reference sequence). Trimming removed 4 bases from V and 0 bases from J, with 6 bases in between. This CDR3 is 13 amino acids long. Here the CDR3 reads CAWNLANTGELFF. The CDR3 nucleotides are TGTGCCTGGAACCTAGCGAACACCGGGGAGCTGTTTTTT.

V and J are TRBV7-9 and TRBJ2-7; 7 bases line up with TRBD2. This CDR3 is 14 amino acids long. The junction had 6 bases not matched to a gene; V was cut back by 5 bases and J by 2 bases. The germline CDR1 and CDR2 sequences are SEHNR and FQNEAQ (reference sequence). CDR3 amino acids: CASSPNGGTYEQYF. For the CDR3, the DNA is TGTGCCAGCAGCCCCAACGGGGGGACCTACGAGCAGTACTTC.

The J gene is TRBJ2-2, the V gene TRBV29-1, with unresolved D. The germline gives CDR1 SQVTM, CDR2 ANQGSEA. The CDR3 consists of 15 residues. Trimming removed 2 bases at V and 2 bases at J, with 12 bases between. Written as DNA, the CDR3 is TGCAGCGTTGAATTGTTAGATTTAAACACCGGGGAGCTGTTTTTT. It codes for CSVELLDLNTGELFF.

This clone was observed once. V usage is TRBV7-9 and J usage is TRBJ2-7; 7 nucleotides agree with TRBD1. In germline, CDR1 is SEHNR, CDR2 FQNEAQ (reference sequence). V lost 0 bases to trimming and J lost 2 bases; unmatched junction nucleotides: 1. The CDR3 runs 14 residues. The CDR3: CASSLAGQAYEQYF. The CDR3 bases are TGTGCCAGCAGCTTAGCTGGACAGGCCTACGAGCAGTACTTC.

The CDR3 loop reads CASSLGLNGGEKLFF. In DNA form, the CDR3 reads TGTGCCAGCAGCTTAGGCCTAAATGGGGGCGAAAAACTGTTTTTT. The chain combines TRBV13 with TRBJ1-4, with TRBD1 as a possible D gene (6 bases). The CDR3 is made up of 15 amino acids. Looked up from germline, CDR1 is PRHDT and CDR2 is FYEKMQ (reference sequence). V lost 0 bases and J lost 8, with 13 bases in between.

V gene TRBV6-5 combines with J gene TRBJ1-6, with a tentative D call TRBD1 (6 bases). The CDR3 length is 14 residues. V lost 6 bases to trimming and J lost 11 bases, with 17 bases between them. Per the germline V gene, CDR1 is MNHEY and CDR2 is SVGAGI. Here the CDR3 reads CASRIAGDRTPLHF. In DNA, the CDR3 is TGTGCCAGCAGGATTGCAGGGGATAGGACACCCCTCCACTTT.

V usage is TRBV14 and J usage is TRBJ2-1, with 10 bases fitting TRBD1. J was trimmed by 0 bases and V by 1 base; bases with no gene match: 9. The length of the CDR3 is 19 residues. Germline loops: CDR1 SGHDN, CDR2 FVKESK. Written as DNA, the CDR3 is TGTGCCAGCAGCCAAGGGACAGGGGGTCCTTTTAGCTCCTACAATGAGCAGTTCTTC. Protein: CASSQGTGGPFSSYNEQFF.

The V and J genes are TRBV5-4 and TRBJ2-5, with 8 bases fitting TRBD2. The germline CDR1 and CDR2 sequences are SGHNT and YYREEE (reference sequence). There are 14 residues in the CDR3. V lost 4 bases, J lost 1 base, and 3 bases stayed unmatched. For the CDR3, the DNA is TGTGCCAGCAGCCCTGCGGGGGGCCAAGAGACCCAGTACTTC. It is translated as CASSPAGGQETQYF. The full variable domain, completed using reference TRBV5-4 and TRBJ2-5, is ETGVTQSPTHLIKTRGQQVTLRCSSQSGHNTVSWYQQALGQGPQFIFQYYREEENGRGNFPPRFSGLQFPNYSSELNVNALELDDSALYLCASSPAGGQETQYFGPGTRLLVL.

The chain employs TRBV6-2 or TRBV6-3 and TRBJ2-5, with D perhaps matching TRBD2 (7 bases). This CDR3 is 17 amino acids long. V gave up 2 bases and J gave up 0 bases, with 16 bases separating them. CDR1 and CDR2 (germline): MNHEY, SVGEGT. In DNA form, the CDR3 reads TGTGCCAGCAGTTACGGGGGCCGGGGGGCCTACCAAGAGACCCAGTACTTC. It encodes CASSYGGRGAYQETQYF.

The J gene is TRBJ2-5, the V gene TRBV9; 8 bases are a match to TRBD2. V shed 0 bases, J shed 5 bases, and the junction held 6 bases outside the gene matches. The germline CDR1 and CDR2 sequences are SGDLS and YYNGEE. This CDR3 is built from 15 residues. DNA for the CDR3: TGTGCCAGCAGCGTAGCCGGGGGGGCTGGTGAGACCCAGTACTTC. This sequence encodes CASSVAGGAGETQYF.

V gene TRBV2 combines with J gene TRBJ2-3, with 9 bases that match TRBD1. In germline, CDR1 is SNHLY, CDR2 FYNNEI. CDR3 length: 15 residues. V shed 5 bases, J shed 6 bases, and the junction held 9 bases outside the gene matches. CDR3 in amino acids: CASSLMDRGVDTQYF. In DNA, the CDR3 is TGTGCCAGCAGTTTAATGGACAGGGGTGTTGATACGCAGTATTTT.

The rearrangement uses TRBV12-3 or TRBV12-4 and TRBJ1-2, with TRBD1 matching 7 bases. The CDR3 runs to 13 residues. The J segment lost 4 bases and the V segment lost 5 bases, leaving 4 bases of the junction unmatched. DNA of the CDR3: TGTGCCAGCAGTACAGGGGTTGGCTATGGCTACACCTTC. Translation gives CASSTGVGYGYTF.

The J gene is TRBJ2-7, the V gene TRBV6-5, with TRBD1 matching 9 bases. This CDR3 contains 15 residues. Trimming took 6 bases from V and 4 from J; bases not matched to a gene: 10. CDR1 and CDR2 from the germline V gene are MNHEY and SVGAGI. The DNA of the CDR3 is TGTGCCAGCAGCGCTACCACAGGGGGCCTTTACGAGCAGTACTTC. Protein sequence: CASSATTGGLYEQYF.

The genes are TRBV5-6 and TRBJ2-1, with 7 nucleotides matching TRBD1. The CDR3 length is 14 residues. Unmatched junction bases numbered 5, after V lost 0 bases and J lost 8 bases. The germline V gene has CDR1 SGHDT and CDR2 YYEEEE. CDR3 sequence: CASSLGGQYYEQFF. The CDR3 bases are TGTGCCAGCAGCTTGGGGGGACAGTATTATGAGCAGTTCTTC.

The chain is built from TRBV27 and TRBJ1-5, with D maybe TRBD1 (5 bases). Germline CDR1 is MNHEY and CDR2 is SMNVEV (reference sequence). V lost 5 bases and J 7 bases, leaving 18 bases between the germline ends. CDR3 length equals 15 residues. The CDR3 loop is CASSPAPQVRQPQHF. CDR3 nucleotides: TGTGCCAGCAGTCCCGCCCCACAGGTTCGGCAGCCCCAGCATTTT.